One and the same sample provided the 3 T cell receptor beta chains below, sequenced in a study of blood T cells in healthy people across ages. The authors ran a second PCR of about 6 to 11 cycles using a sample-barcoded 5' primer and a J-beta primer mix. From the 5' RACE reads, TCRdb called clonotypes with MiXCR, one entry per CDR3 protein. The sample records hundreds of thousands of distinct CDR3 sequences, around 42% being singletons. The sequenced sample consisted of blood. Receptors were obtained from a man in his 60s in good health.

V is TRBV4-2 and J is TRBJ2-5; perhaps TRBD2 as D (5 bases). The J call may be wrong; the DNA end is better matched by TRBJ2-7. This CDR3 is 17 amino acids long. Germline loops: CDR1 LGHNA, CDR2 YNFKEQ. CDR3 amino acids: CASSQDPVRVAAYEQYF. CDR3 DNA: TGTGCCAGCAGCCAAGACCCGGTGCGGGTAGCAGCCTACGAGCAGTACTTC.

J is TRBJ1-3 and V is TRBV6-6; TRBD1 matches 9 bases. V gave up 6 bases and J gave up 4 bases; unmatched junction bases: 7. Germline CDR1 is MNHNY and CDR2 is SVGAGI (reference sequence). CDR3 length: 15 amino acids. This CDR3 reads CASSATGGGGNTIYF. The CDR3 nucleotides are TGTGCCAGCAGCGCGACAGGGGGTGGCGGAAACACCATATATTTT.

This clonotype was recorded a few times. Possible read error: a much larger clone is one base away. The V gene is TRBV6-1, the J gene TRBJ2-7; 8 bases match TRBD1. Looked up from germline, CDR1 is MNHNS and CDR2 is SASEGT. V lost 8 bases to trimming and J lost 10 bases; unmatched junction nucleotides: 25. The CDR3 consists of 17 residues. The CDR3 coding sequence is TGTGCCAGCTCCCCTCCACGCGGGACAGGAGACAGCGAGTCCCAGTACTTC. Translated: CASSPPRGTGDSESQYF.